These 4 T cell receptor beta chains came from one sample sequenced in a study of blood T cell repertoires in COVID-19 (dated by TCRdb to 2018 to 2020). The library was obtained by the immunoSEQ multiplex PCR assay. TCRdb carries this immuneACCESS record with in-frame sequences only. Its versions omit some clonotypes, under half of them owing to an unresolved V gene in the studies checked, with the rest unexplained. In all, the sample holds about 140,000 clones, and 75% to 80% of those were seen once. 2.5% to 3% of the sample is held by the ten biggest clonotypes. The material sequenced was PBMCs or T cells enriched from blood (not recorded which). Receptor source: a woman between 50 and 59 years old who had recovered from COVID-19.

V usage is TRBV11-2 and J usage is TRBJ1-1; 7 nucleotides align to TRBD1. J was trimmed by 5 bases and V by 5 bases; bases with no gene match: 5. Germline V gene lookup returns CDR1 SGHAT and CDR2 FQNNGV. CDR3 length equals 13 residues. The CDR3 DNA reads TGTGCCAGCAGCCCCCAGGGGGTGACTGAAGCTTTCTTT. Amino acid sequence: CASSPQGVTEAFF.

In DNA, the CDR3 is TGTGCCAGCAGTAAGGGGGGACAGGGGCAGCCCCAGCATTTT. Encoded protein: CASSKGGQGQPQHF. The rearrangement joins TRBV9 to TRBJ1-5; 10 bases are shared with TRBD1. The CDR3 extends over 14 amino acids. The V and J ends lost 5 bases and 7 bases, in that order; junction bases with no gene match: 6. Germline lookup yields CDR1 SGDLS and CDR2 YYNGEE. Full variable domain (rest looked up from reference TRBV9 and TRBJ1-5): DSGVTQTPKHLITATGQRVTLRCSPRSGDLSVYWYQQSLDQGLQFLIQYYNGEERAKGNILERFSAQQFPDLHSELNLSSLELGDSALYFCASSKGGQGQPQHFGDGTRLSIL.

The V and J genes are TRBV28 and TRBJ2-6; TRBD1 matches at 9 bases. Per the germline V gene, CDR1 is MDHEN and CDR2 is SYDVKM. The CDR3 runs 15 residues. The J segment lost 1 base and the V segment lost 10 bases, leaving 5 bases of the junction unmatched. The CDR3 is CAIQGAQSGANVLTF. In DNA, the CDR3 is TGTGCCATACAGGGGGCTCAGTCTGGGGCCAACGTCCTGACTTTC.

J is TRBJ1-5 and V is TRBV7-8; a weak D match, TRBD1 (5 bases). V lost 5 bases, J lost 0 bases, and 14 bases lay in between. The CDR3 length is 16 residues. In germline, CDR1 is SGHVS, CDR2 FQNEAQ. The CDR3 DNA reads TGTGCCAGCAGCCCCCGTGGGGGGGATAGCAATCAGCCCCAGCATTTT. It translates to CASSPRGGDSNQPQHF.